This section outlines one TCR beta chain sequence together with its context. Antigen specificity is unknown. These data come from a study of lymphopenia after photon versus proton radiotherapy. Study-wide results and limits: Relative stability marked proton patients; photon patients lost diversity and naive cells.

With 8 bases clipped from V and 4 bases from J, the junction kept 12 bases outside the gene matches. Germline V gives CDR1 GTSNPN, CDR2 SVGIG (reference sequence). This CDR3 has 14 residues. Repertoires were generated with immunoSEQ multiplex PCR, while TCRdb's copy carries only in-frame clones and drops some. This table has 15,000 or so clones, around 86% appearing once. Specimen: peripheral blood, collected from a patient treated with proton-based radiotherapy. This receptor was obtained from a man between 70 and 80 years old with pancreatic cancer. V usage is TRBV30 and J usage is TRBJ1-2; TRBD1 agrees at 8 bases. CDR3 protein: CAVVGNRGIYGYTF. CDR3 nucleotides: TGTGCCGTAGTTGGGAACAGGGGGATCTATGGCTACACCTTC.